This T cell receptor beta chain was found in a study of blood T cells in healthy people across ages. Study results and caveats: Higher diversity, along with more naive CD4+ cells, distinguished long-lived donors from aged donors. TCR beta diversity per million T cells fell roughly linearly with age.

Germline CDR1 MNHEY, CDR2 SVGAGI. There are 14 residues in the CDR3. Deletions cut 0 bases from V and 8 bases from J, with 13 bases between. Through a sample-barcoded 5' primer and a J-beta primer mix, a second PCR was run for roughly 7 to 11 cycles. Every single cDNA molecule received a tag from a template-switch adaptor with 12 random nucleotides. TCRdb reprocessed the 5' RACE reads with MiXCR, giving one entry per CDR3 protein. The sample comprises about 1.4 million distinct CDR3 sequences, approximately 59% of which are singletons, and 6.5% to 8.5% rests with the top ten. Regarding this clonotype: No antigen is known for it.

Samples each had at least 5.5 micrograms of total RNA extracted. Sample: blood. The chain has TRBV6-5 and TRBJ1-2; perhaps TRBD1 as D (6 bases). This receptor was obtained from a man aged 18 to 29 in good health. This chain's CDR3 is CASSYSNRARGYTF. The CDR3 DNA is TGTGCCAGCAGTTACTCGAACAGGGCTAGAGGCTACACCTTC.